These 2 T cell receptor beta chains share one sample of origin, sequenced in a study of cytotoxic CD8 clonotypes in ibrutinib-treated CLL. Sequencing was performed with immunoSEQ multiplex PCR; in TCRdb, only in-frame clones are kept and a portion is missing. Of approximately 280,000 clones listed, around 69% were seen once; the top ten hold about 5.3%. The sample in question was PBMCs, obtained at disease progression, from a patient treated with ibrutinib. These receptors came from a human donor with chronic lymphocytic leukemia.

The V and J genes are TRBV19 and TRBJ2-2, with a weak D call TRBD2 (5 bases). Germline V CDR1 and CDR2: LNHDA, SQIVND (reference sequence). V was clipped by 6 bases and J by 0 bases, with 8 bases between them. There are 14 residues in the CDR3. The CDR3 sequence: CASRRVTNTGELFF. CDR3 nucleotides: TGTGCCAGTAGGAGGGTTACGAACACCGGGGAGCTGTTTTTT.

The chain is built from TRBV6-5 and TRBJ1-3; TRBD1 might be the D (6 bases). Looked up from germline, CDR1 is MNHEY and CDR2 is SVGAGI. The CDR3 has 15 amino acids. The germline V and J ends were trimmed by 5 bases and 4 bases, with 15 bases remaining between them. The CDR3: CASSPLSGGGNTIYF. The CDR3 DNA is TGTGCCAGCAGTCCCCTATCGGGGGGCGGAAACACCATATATTTT.